This T cell receptor beta chain was retrieved from a study of OX40 agonist ivuxolimab in advanced cancers. General notes on the study: Ivuxolimab was an agonistic, fully human IgG2 monoclonal antibody directed against OX40 (CD134), a costimulatory receptor. Intravenous ivuxolimab was administered to patients every 2 weeks at six dose levels: 0.01, 0.1, 0.3, 1.5, 3 and 10 mg/kg. Among the roughly 52 dose-escalation patients, some 20 had hepatocellular carcinoma, approximately 15 melanoma, 9 renal cell carcinoma and 9 head and neck cancer. The dose-escalation cohort was about 83% male with a mean age of roughly 60 years, ranging from roughly 23 to 80. Prior anti-PD-1, anti-PD-L1 or anti-CTLA-4 therapy was permitted, and checkpoint inhibitors had been received by around 39% of dose-escalation patients. Partial responses occurred in three dose-escalation patients, of whom one had hepatocellular carcinoma and two had cutaneous melanoma. The purpose of peripheral TCRbeta sequencing was to test whether ivuxolimab changed TCR sequence diversity and led to clonal T-cell expansion. The monotherapy dose-escalation portion (N = 52 patients) of the phase I ivuxolimab trial is reported in the paper. Beyond this particular receptor, the publication reports: After ivuxolimab, CD8+ T cells had more expanded clones than CD4+ T cells on average. At doses of 0.1 to 3.0 mg/kg, clonal expansion of both CD4+ and CD8+ T cells in blood was seen between baseline and week 6. Low levels of normalized T-cell clonal expansion were also seen in some nonresponding patients. The antigen specificity of the clonally expanded peripheral T cells was not determined. In partial responders in the 0.1-3.0 mg/kg groups, normalized peripheral clonal expansion was found to be among the lowest, especially among CD8+ T cells.

To sequence the TCRbeta CDR3 region, genomic DNA was isolated from the sorted cells. TCRbeta CDR3 regions were sequenced using the immunoSEQ Assay. Imported from immuneACCESS, the table was reduced by TCRdb to in-frame sequences with V and J called. These copies leave out some clones; in studies compared against another copy, an unresolved V gene accounts for under half, and the cause of the remainder is not known. This sample lists about 100,000 clones; around 93% were detected once. In total, the top ten clones hold 0.54% of the sample. The trial excluded patients who had a history of autoimmune disease or were on systemic immunosuppression. Peripheral blood for TCR sequencing was drawn from every dose cohort at baseline, at cycle 4 day 1 and at cycle 7 day 1. The samples were taken from a phase I, first-in-human, multicenter, open-label dose-escalation trial of ivuxolimab. Adults with locally advanced or metastatic melanoma, renal cell carcinoma, hepatocellular carcinoma or head and neck squamous cell carcinoma were enrolled in the trial. Before TCR sequencing, CD4+ T cells and CD8+ T cells were sorted from peripheral blood as separate populations.

Remarks on this clone: Its recognized antigen is unknown. No qualities accompany the bases; no much larger clone lies one base away.

Reading from cysteine to phenylalanine, the CDR3 counts 12 amino acids. The only DNA kept is the CDR3, 36 bases in frame from the first base. In the germline V gene, CDR1 corresponds to SGHTA and CDR2 to FQGNSA. V and J are truncated by 5 bases and 0 bases respectively, leaving an intervening sequence of 5 bases. The receptor was isolated from an adult with an advanced solid tumor such as melanoma, head and neck, liver or kidney cancer. This sample comprised CD4+ or CD8+ T cells sorted from blood, obtained in a trial of the OX40 agonist ivuxolimab. The sequence joins TRBV7-2 to TRBJ2-7, with the identity of the D gene unclear. The DNA is TGTGCCAGCAGCCTTTCCTCCTACGAGCAGTACTTC. It translates to CASSLSSYEQYF.